This T cell receptor (beta chain) was documented in a study of blood T cell repertoires in COVID-19. Overall study context: Acute and convalescent COVID-19 samples came from the United States, Italy and Spain. The analysed material was cDNA or gDNA that came from T cells, B-cell-depleted T cells, or PBMCs.

The CDR3 is made up of 17 amino acids. CDR1 and CDR2 (germline): SGHDT, YYEEEE. The ends lost 4 bases at V and 2 bases at J; junction bases unmatched: 10. Original processing notes: Estimation of nucleated cell counts relied on the amplification of reference gene primers. TCRdb's table, derived via immunoSEQ multiplex PCR, lists solely in-frame clones and lacks some. D and trimming come from the DNA, and the V and J calls and clone size come from that table. The table includes about 190,000 clones, roughly 85% detected once. The sequence was obtained from a woman older than 75 with active or convalescent COVID-19. This sequence joins TRBV5-6 and TRBJ1-2; 11 bases agree with TRBD1. The material sequenced was peripheral blood. The CDR3 nucleotides are TGTGCCAGCAGCCGAAGGACAGGGGGCGCGTTAAACTATGGCTACACCTTC. This gives the protein CASSRRTGGALNYGYTF.